These 32 T cell receptor beta chains share one sample of origin, sequenced in a study of neurological immune-mediated disorders (dated by TCRdb to between 2017 and 2020). Libraries were made using 5' RACE. TCRdb names Illumina HiSeq 2500 as the instrument used. The raw public reads went through TCRdb reprocessing: fastp at Q25, MiXCR clone calling, in-frame beta chains kept. For every CDR3 protein sequence, its rows merge into one entry that carries the most common genes and DNA. The sample profile shows around 130,000 distinct CDR3 sequences; more than 2.5% of them were found once. The top ten constitute 1.3% of the sample. What was sequenced was PBMCs. The origin of the receptors is a woman aged 30 to 39 with multiple sclerosis.

This clonotype occurred many times. V usage is TRBV3-1 and J usage is TRBJ1-6, with 9 bases lining up with TRBD1. V shed 1 base and J 7 bases; nucleotides not matched to a gene: 2. Looked up from germline, CDR1 is LGHDT and CDR2 is YNNKEL (reference sequence). The CDR3 is made up of 15 amino acids. CDR3 protein: CASSQGTGGNSPLHF. The CDR3 DNA reads TGTGCCAGCAGCCAAGGAACAGGGGGCAATTCACCCCTCCACTTT.

This clonotype was picked up many times. The chain uses TRBV5-5 and TRBJ2-3, with TRBD2 matching over 13 bases. The germline V gene has CDR1 SGHKS and CDR2 YYEKEE (reference sequence). Losses at the gene ends were 0 bases for V and 8 bases for J; bases not matched to a gene: 6. The CDR3 has 16 amino acids. CDR3 region: CASSLVGLAGPRTQYF. CDR3 nucleotides: TGTGCCAGCAGCTTGGTGGGACTAGCGGGGCCCCGTACGCAGTATTTT.

In this sample, this clonotype turned up many times. This rearrangement joins TRBV10-1 to TRBJ2-1; 10 positions agree with TRBD2. V gave up 0 bases and J gave up 0 bases; unmatched junction bases: 11. Per germline, CDR1 WNHNN and CDR2 SYGVQD (reference sequence). The CDR3 length is 20 residues. The CDR3 nucleotides are TGCGCCAGCAGTGAGTCGGGGGGACTAGCGCGAGGTAACTCCTACAATGAGCAGTTCTTC. It specifies CASSESGGLARGNSYNEQFF.

This clonotype was seen ten or more times. The V call is TRBV20-1, the J call TRBJ2-7; TRBD1 matches 10 bases. CDR3 length: 15 amino acids. Germline V gene data show CDR1 as DFQATT and CDR2 as SNEGSKA (reference sequence). V lost 0 bases and J lost 3; bases outside the gene matches: 5. The CDR3 here is CSAREGQGPFYEQYF. The CDR3 coding sequence is TGCAGTGCTAGAGAGGGACAGGGGCCCTTCTACGAGCAGTACTTC.

This clonotype came up a few times. CDR3 sequence: CASSLGWVDRRNYGYTF. The CDR3 nucleotides are TGTGCCAGCAGCTTGGGGTGGGTTGACAGGCGTAACTATGGCTACACCTTC. The chain links TRBV7-6 to TRBJ1-2; TRBD1 is a possible D gene (6 bases). CDR3 size: 17 residues. Germline V gene data show CDR1 as SGHVS and CDR2 as FNYEAQ. Trimming took 3 bases from V and 1 from J, leaving 18 bases between them.

This clonotype has a count of ten or more. The chain recombines TRBV29-1 with TRBJ2-7; perhaps TRBD1 as D (6 bases). Trimming pared 7 bases from V and 2 bases from J, leaving 21 bases between. CDR3 length: 15 amino acids. The V gene's germline CDR1 is SQVTM and CDR2 ANQGSEA. CDR3 sequence reads: CSASMRGAGAYEQYF. The CDR3 DNA reads TGCAGCGCCTCAATGAGGGGAGCAGGGGCCTACGAGCAGTACTTC.

At least ten counts were recorded for this clonotype. The V and J genes are TRBV5-6 and TRBJ2-1, with 7 bases lining up with TRBD1. Germline lookup yields CDR1 SGHDT and CDR2 YYEEEE. The junction had 5 bases not matched to a gene; V was cut back by 4 bases and J by 4 bases. This CDR3 comprises 14 residues. The CDR3 reads CASSTGQIYNEQFF. The CDR3 DNA reads TGTGCCAGCAGCACGGGACAGATTTACAATGAGCAGTTCTTC.

This clonotype came up many times. V and J are TRBV20-1 and TRBJ2-7, with TRBD1 as a possible D gene (6 bases). CDR3 length: 11 residues. The germline CDR1 and CDR2 sequences are DFQATT and SNEGSKA (reference sequence). Trimming shortened V by 2 bases and J by 5 bases, and 7 bases separated the two germline ends. The CDR3 DNA is TGCAGTGCTAGAACAGGGAACGAGCAGTACTTC. Translated: CSARTGNEQYF.

This clonotype was detected ten times or more. This sequence joins TRBV20-1 and TRBJ2-1; TRBD2 might be the D (5 bases). V dropped 7 bases and J dropped 3 bases, with 16 bases sitting between them. The length of the CDR3 is 14 residues. Germline values: CDR1 DFQATT, CDR2 SNEGSKA (reference sequence). The CDR3 loop is CSGCEGWGYNEQFF. DNA of the CDR3: TGCAGTGGGTGTGAGGGTTGGGGCTACAATGAGCAGTTCTTC.

This clonotype occurred a few times. At one boundary the junction diverges from the germline segment, which might be a read error. The chain employs TRBV5-1 and TRBJ1-1; a weak D match, TRBD1 (6 bases). Germline CDR1 is SGHRS and CDR2 is YFSETQ. CDR3 size: 13 residues. The CDR3 DNA is TGCGCCAGCAGGCGGGGCCGGGACACTGCAGCTTTCTTT. The encoded protein is CASRRGRDTAAFF.

This clonotype was seen at least ten times. The rearrangement links TRBV7-2 to TRBJ2-1; D possibly uses TRBD1 or TRBD2 (5 bases each). V gave up 2 bases and J gave up 6 bases, with 20 bases separating them. The CDR3 runs to 17 residues. In germline, CDR1 is SGHTA, CDR2 FQGNSA. The CDR3: CASSLRLNGAPGNEQFF. CDR3 sequence (DNA): TGTGCCAGCAGCTTACGGCTGAACGGGGCCCCTGGCAATGAGCAGTTCTTC.

This clonotype was recorded many times. The rearrangement uses TRBV5-1 and TRBJ2-1, with TRBD2 as a possible D gene (5 bases). This CDR3 spans 14 amino acids. Germline-derived CDR1 and CDR2 are SGHRS and YFSETQ. The germline V and J ends were trimmed by 4 bases and 4 bases, with 12 bases remaining between them. CDR3 amino acids: CASSVDGVYNEQFF. CDR3 DNA: TGCGCCAGCAGCGTGGACGGGGTATACAATGAGCAGTTCTTC.

This clonotype appeared many times. Written as DNA, the CDR3 is TGTGCCAGCAGTCTGGGACATTTCGCAGAAGCTTTCTTT. The encoded protein is CASSLGHFAEAFF. This rearrangement joins TRBV12-3 or TRBV12-4 to TRBJ1-1, with D perhaps TRBD1 (6 bases). Trimming stripped 5 bases from V and 8 bases from J, with 15 bases between. The CDR3 contains 13 residues.

Remarks on this clonotype: A much larger clone sits a single nucleotide away, making a read error possible. V is TRBV20-1 and J is TRBJ1-6; a weak D match, TRBD1 (5 bases). Looked up from germline, CDR1 is DFQATT and CDR2 is SNEGSKA (reference sequence). This CDR3 contains 15 residues. The CDR3 DNA reads TGCAGTGCGAGGGGTGGGAGCTCCTATAATTCACCCCTCAACTTT. Protein sequence: CSARGGSSYNSPLNF.

This clonotype was seen ten or more times. J is TRBJ2-3 and V is TRBV11-2; tentative D call: TRBD2 (7 bases). V lost 5 bases to trimming and J lost 11 bases, with 14 bases between them. Germline V CDR1 and CDR2: SGHAT, FQNNGV. The CDR3 is 12 amino acids. The CDR3 protein is CASSRGGAVQYF. The CDR3 nucleotides are TGTGCCAGCAGCCGAGGGGGGGCGGTGCAGTATTTT.

The CDR3 DNA follows: TGCAGCGTTGAATGGGGTCCTCCTAACTATGGCTACACCTTC. It specifies CSVEWGPPNYGYTF. V usage is TRBV29-1 and J usage is TRBJ1-2; D call uncertain. Germline values: CDR1 SQVTM, CDR2 ANQGSEA. The CDR3 has 14 residues. V shed 2 bases and J shed 0 bases, with 10 bases lying between them. Full variable domain (rest looked up from reference TRBV29-1 and TRBJ1-2): SAVISQKPSRDICQRGTSLTIQCQVDSQVTMMFWYRQQPGQSLTLIATANQGSEATYESGFVIDKFPISRPNLTFSTLTVSNMSPEDSSIYLCSVEWGPPNYGYTFGSGTRLTVV.

This clonotype was seen only a few times. The DNA for the CDR3 is TGTGCCAGCAGCCAGACTAGCGGGGGCGCAGATACGCAGTATTTT. Translation: CASSQTSGGADTQYF. This rearrangement joins TRBV7-9 to TRBJ2-3; TRBD2 matches 12 bases. This CDR3 has 15 residues. Trimming cost V 5 bases and J 4 bases; bases outside gene matches: 4. The germline V gene has CDR1 SEHNR and CDR2 FQNEAQ (reference sequence).

This clonotype was observed at least ten times. CDR3 loop: CASYQRGVGETQYF. In DNA, the CDR3 is TGTGCCAGCTACCAGCGGGGGGTTGGGGAGACCCAGTACTTC. The chain carries TRBV7-2 and TRBJ2-5, with 9 positions matching TRBD2. Germline V gene data show CDR1 as SGHTA and CDR2 as FQGNSA. The CDR3 loop spans 14 amino acids. The V gene end was trimmed by 8 bases and the J gene end by 5 bases; junction bases not matched to a gene: 9. Variable domain in full (rest from reference TRBV7-2 and TRBJ2-5): GAGVSQSPSNKVTEKGKDVELRCDPISGHTALYWYRQSLGQGLEFLIYFQGNSAPDKSGLPSDRFSAERTGGSVSTLTIQRTQQEDSAVYLCASYQRGVGETQYFGPGTRLLVL.

This clonotype was recorded at least ten times. The chain carries TRBV20-1 and TRBJ1-3; D remains ambiguous. Trimming removed 5 bases from V and 2 bases from J, with 19 bases in between. The CDR3 extends over 16 amino acids. Germline V gene lookup returns CDR1 DFQATT and CDR2 SNEGSKA (reference sequence). The CDR3 reads CSADERTGPPGNTIYF. The CDR3 DNA sequence: TGCAGTGCTGATGAAAGGACGGGCCCCCCTGGAAACACCATATATTTT.

The chain is built from TRBV7-2 and TRBJ2-7; 7 bases are shared with TRBD1. CDR1 SGHTA and CDR2 FQGNSA come from the germline V gene. Germline trimming cut 5 bases from V and 7 bases from J; bases unmatched to any gene: 14. CDR3 length equals 15 residues. The CDR3 bases are TGTGCCAGCAGCCTGACGACAGGGCCCACAAGGGAGCAGTACTTC. This encodes CASSLTTGPTREQYF.

This clonotype was seen many times. The chain couples TRBV20-1 to TRBJ2-7, with 10 bases lining up with TRBD2. Germline V gene lookup returns CDR1 DFQATT and CDR2 SNEGSKA (reference sequence). The CDR3 covers 14 residues. The junction had 2 bases not matched to a gene; V was cut back by 3 bases and J by 0 bases. The CDR3 DNA reads as TGCAGTGCTAGCCTAGCGGGAGTCTCCTACGAGCAGTACTTC. Protein: CSASLAGVSYEQYF.

On this clonotype itself: With a much larger clone just one base away, this may be a read error. The rearrangement uses TRBV2 and TRBJ2-1; unclear D gene. The length of the CDR3 is 12 residues. V lost 7 bases, J lost 12 bases, and 16 bases lay in between. The germline V gene has CDR1 SNHLY and CDR2 FYNNEI. As DNA, the CDR3 is TGTGCCAGCACCGAAGAGGAGTATGCGCAGTTCTTC. It encodes CASTEEEYAQFF.

V gene TRBV14 combines with J gene TRBJ1-2; 7 nucleotides line up with TRBD1. This CDR3 contains 13 residues. The ends lost 4 bases at V and 2 bases at J; junction bases unmatched: 1. Germline V gene data show CDR1 as SGHDN and CDR2 as FVKESK. The CDR3: CASSPGQNYGYTF. CDR3 nucleotide sequence: TGTGCCAGCAGCCCGGGACAGAACTATGGCTACACCTTC.

This clonotype was seen repeatedly, ten times or more. This chain connects TRBV20-1 to TRBJ2-7; 9 bases are a match to TRBD1. The CDR3 runs 20 residues. After removal of 0 bases from V and 4 bases from J, the junction contained 22 bases not matched to a gene. Germline CDR1 DFQATT, CDR2 SNEGSKA (reference sequence). The CDR3 nucleotides are TGCAGTGCTAGAGACCCAACGCCGGGACAGGGAGTGGGTATGGGATACGAGCAGTACTTC. This gives the protein CSARDPTPGQGVGMGYEQYF.

This clonotype has a count of ten or more. The genes are TRBV12-3 or TRBV12-4 and TRBJ1-1; TRBD1 agrees at 7 bases. The junction had 3 bases not matched to a gene; V was cut back by 4 bases and J by 1 base. CDR3 length equals 14 residues. CDR3 sequence: CASSWTGRNTEAFF. The CDR3 DNA sequence: TGTGCCAGCAGTTGGACAGGTAGGAACACTGAAGCTTTCTTT.

The table lists this clonotype with many counts. The chain is built from TRBV20-1 and TRBJ1-4; the D is unclear. The V and J ends lost 0 bases and 0 bases respectively, with 8 bases between them. Germline lookup yields CDR1 DFQATT and CDR2 SNEGSKA (reference sequence). The length of the CDR3 is 15 residues. CDR3 in DNA: TGCAGTGCTAGAGATCAAAGGGCAACTAATGAAAAACTGTTTTTT. As protein: CSARDQRATNEKLFF.

This clonotype was recorded many times. The chain joins TRBV20-1 to TRBJ1-1; D is unclear. V shed 2 bases and J shed 1 base, with 11 bases lying between them. Germline loops: CDR1 DFQATT, CDR2 SNEGSKA (reference sequence). The CDR3 contains 14 residues. CDR3: CSARPLNWNTEAFF. In nucleotides, the CDR3 is TGCAGTGCTAGACCACTGAACTGGAACACTGAAGCTTTCTTT.

In this sample, this clonotype turned up many times. One junction end disagrees with the germline gene, perhaps due to a read error. The chain has TRBV6-6 and TRBJ2-3; D might be TRBD2 (5 bases). The CDR3 contains 13 residues. Germline CDR1 MNHNY, CDR2 SVGAGI (reference sequence). The CDR3 DNA follows: TGTGCCAGCAGGCTGGCTAGCAGAGATACGCAGTATTTT. Its translation is CASRLASRDTQYF.

The table lists this clonotype with a few counts. V is TRBV7-9 and J is TRBJ2-7, with 7 bases fitting TRBD1. J lost 6 bases, V lost 4 bases, and 9 bases had no gene match. In germline, CDR1 is SEHNR, CDR2 FQNEAQ (reference sequence). The CDR3 runs 14 residues. CDR3 amino acids: CASSSRTGRREQYV. The DNA for the CDR3 is TGTGCCAGCAGCTCCCGGACAGGAAGGCGCGAGCAGTACGTC.

This clonotype was seen repeatedly, ten times or more. The chain carries TRBV29-1 and TRBJ2-1; D is unclear. Germline values: CDR1 SQVTM, CDR2 ANQGSEA. The CDR3 loop spans 11 amino acids. Trimming stripped 2 bases from V and 7 bases from J, with 6 bases between. This CDR3 is CSVENHNEQFF. CDR3 DNA sequence: TGCAGCGTTGAAAACCATAATGAGCAGTTCTTC.

The chain combines TRBV7-2 with TRBJ1-1, with a weak D call TRBD1 (6 bases). Looked up from germline, CDR1 is SGHTA and CDR2 is FQGNSA. There are 15 residues in the CDR3. The germline V and J ends were trimmed by 1 base and 1 base, with 10 bases remaining between them. CDR3 protein: CASSLVGTKNTEAFF. The CDR3 DNA reads TGTGCCAGCAGCTTAGTGGGGACAAAGAACACTGAAGCTTTCTTT.

This clonotype was seen at least ten times. The chain is built from TRBV20-1 and TRBJ1-5; D unclear. The ends were cut back, 3 bases at V and 1 base at J, with 4 bases in the middle. CDR1 and CDR2 from the germline V gene are DFQATT and SNEGSKA (reference sequence). The CDR3 runs to 12 residues. In nucleotides, the CDR3 is TGCAGTGCTAGTCGCAGCAATCAGCCCCAGCATTTT. Translating gives CSASRSNQPQHF.